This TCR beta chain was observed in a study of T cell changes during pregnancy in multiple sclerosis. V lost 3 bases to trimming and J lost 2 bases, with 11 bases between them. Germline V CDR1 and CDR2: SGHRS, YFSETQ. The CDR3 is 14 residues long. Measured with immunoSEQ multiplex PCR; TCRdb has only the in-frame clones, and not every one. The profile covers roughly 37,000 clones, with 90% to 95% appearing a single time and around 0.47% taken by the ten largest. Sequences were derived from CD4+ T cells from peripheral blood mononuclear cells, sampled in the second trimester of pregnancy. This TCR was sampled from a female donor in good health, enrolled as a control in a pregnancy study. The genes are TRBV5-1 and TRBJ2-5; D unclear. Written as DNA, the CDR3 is TGCGCCAGCAGCTCGTCGGGTTCACAAGAGACCCAGTACTTC. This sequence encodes CASSSSGSQETQYF.